Presented here are 12 T cell receptor beta chains from one specimen sequenced in a study of blood T cell repertoires in COVID-19. Here immunoSEQ multiplex PCR was the method, and the copy in TCRdb shows in-frame clones only, minus some. The table shows under 250,000 clones, with about 82% occurring only once. Sequencing was carried out using peripheral blood. These TCRs come from an elderly woman with COVID-19, enrolled during active disease.

The chain joins TRBV27 to TRBJ1-4, with D uncertain. Germline V gene lookup returns CDR1 MNHEY and CDR2 SMNVEV (reference sequence). CDR3 length: 15 amino acids. Trimming stripped 2 bases from V and 7 bases from J, with 14 bases between. The CDR3 protein is CASSLQSTRGEKLFF. The CDR3 region has the DNA TGTGCCAGCAGTTTACAGAGTACGAGAGGTGAAAAACTGTTTTTT. The full variable domain, its missing parts supplied by reference TRBV27 and TRBJ1-4, is EAQVTQNPRYLITVTGKKLTVTCSQNMNHEYMSWYRQDPGLGLRQIYYSMNVEVTDKGDVPEGYKVSRKEKRNFPLILESPSPNQTSLYFCASSLQSTRGEKLFFGSGTQLSVL.

The chain has TRBV18 and TRBJ1-2; D gene uncertain. The CDR3 spans 17 residues. Germline V gene data show CDR1 as KGHSH and CDR2 as LQKENI. The V end was cut by 1 base, the J end by 3 bases, with 18 bases between. In DNA form, the CDR3 reads TGTGCCAGCTCACCACTCCTACCGACCTATGCGGACTATGGCTACACCTTC. Translation: CASSPLLPTYADYGYTF. The entire variable domain, with the rest obtained from reference TRBV18 and TRBJ1-2, is as follows: NAGVMQNPRHLVRRRGQEARLRCSPMKGHSHVYWYRQLPEEGLKFMVYLQKENIIDESGMPKERFSAEFPKEGPSILRIQQVVRGDSAAYFCASSPLLPTYADYGYTFGSGTRLTVV.

This clone has only a few counts. The chain joins TRBV18 to TRBJ1-2; 7 bases fit TRBD1. The ends lost 3 bases at V and 6 bases at J; junction bases unmatched: 7. The CDR3 contains 14 residues. Germline CDR1 is KGHSH and CDR2 is LQKENI. CDR3 sequence reads: CASSPTGTDNGYTF. Written as DNA, the CDR3 is TGTGCCAGCTCACCCACCGGGACAGATAATGGCTACACCTTC.

The count of this clone is one. The rearrangement links TRBV3-1 (or the pseudogene TRBV3-2) to TRBJ1-5; a possible D gene is TRBD1 (5 bases). This CDR3 region has 15 residues. Trimming shortened V by 5 bases and J by 2 bases, and 13 bases separated the two germline ends. CDR1 is LGHDT, CDR2 YNNKEL, per germline (reference sequence). The DNA of the CDR3 is TGTGCCAGCAGCTCCCAGGGTTCGGGCAATCAGCCCCAGCATTTT. This encodes CASSSQGSGNQPQHF.

The V gene is TRBV11-1, the J gene TRBJ1-3; D call uncertain. The CDR3 has 12 amino acids. The germline V and J ends were trimmed by 6 bases and 3 bases, with 6 bases remaining between them. The germline gives CDR1 SGHAT, CDR2 FQDESV (reference sequence). CDR3 sequence reads: CASSILGNTIYF. CDR3 nucleotide sequence: TGTGCCAGCAGTATACTTGGAAACACCATATATTTT.

This clone was found a few times. This chain links TRBV29-1 with TRBJ1-1; D not resolved. This CDR3 is 13 amino acids long. Germline assignment: CDR1 SQVTM and CDR2 ANQGSEA. Trimming pared 6 bases from V and 1 base from J, leaving 12 bases between. CDR3 sequence: CSVVTLRNTEAFF. The CDR3, as DNA: TGCAGCGTAGTGACATTACGGAACACTGAAGCTTTCTTT.

V usage is TRBV19 and J usage is TRBJ1-1; the match to TRBD1 covers 8 bases. Germline CDR1 reads LNHDA; CDR2 reads SQIVND (reference sequence). V gave up 2 bases and J gave up 5 bases; unmatched junction bases: 4. This CDR3 contains 14 residues. The CDR3 sequence is CASSISRQGTEAFF. The CDR3, as DNA: TGTGCCAGTAGTATATCCCGACAGGGGACTGAAGCTTTCTTT. Looking up the rest from reference TRBV19 and TRBJ1-1 gives the full variable domain: DGGITQSPKYLFRKEGQNVTLSCEQNLNHDAMYWYRQDPGQGLRLIYYSQIVNDFQKGDIAEGYSVSREKKESFPLTVTSAQKNPTAFYLCASSISRQGTEAFFGQGTRLTVV.

This clone has more than one count but fewer than ten. The chain combines TRBV7-3 with TRBJ2-1; 7 bases match TRBD2. The CDR3 sequence is 13 residues long. Germline CDR1 is SGHTA and CDR2 is FQGTGA. Trimming removed 5 bases from V and 6 bases from J; junction bases left unmatched: 4. CDR3 protein: CASSRGGANEQFF. DNA for the CDR3: TGTGCCAGCAGCCGCGGGGGAGCCAATGAGCAGTTCTTC.

This chain connects TRBV3-1 (or the pseudogene TRBV3-2) to TRBJ2-5, with D possibly TRBD2 on 7 matching bases. Trimming took off 11 bases at V and 3 bases at J, with 16 bases between the two ends. Per germline, CDR1 LGHDT and CDR2 YNNKEL (reference sequence). CDR3 length: 13 residues. CDR3 bases: TGTGCCTGCGAGGGGGGGGCAGAAGAGACCCAGTACTTC. It translates to CACEGGAEETQYF.

The gene calls are TRBV5-8 and TRBJ2-5, with 11 bases that match TRBD2. Germline lookup yields CDR1 SGHTS and CDR2 YDEGEE. The ends lost 2 bases at V and 5 bases at J; junction bases unmatched: 5. The CDR3 extends over 15 amino acids. The CDR3 coding sequence is TGTGCCAGCAGCTTAGTCCTAGCGGGGGGTGAGACCCAGTACTTC. Translating gives CASSLVLAGGETQYF.

This chain links TRBV20-1 with TRBJ1-4, with TRBD1 matching 10 bases. Unmatched junction bases numbered 4, after V lost 3 bases and J lost 15 bases. The germline CDR1 and CDR2 sequences are DFQATT and SNEGSKA (reference sequence). This CDR3 has 11 residues. The CDR3 bases are TGCAGTGCTAGCTCCGGGACAGGGGTGTTTTTT. Residues: CSASSGTGVFF.

The rearrangement links TRBV9 to TRBJ1-1; 9 bases line up with TRBD1. V was pared by 3 bases and J by 4 bases, with 7 bases of the junction left unmatched. The CDR3 is 15 residues long. Germline CDR1 reads SGDLS; CDR2 reads YYNGEE. CDR3 loop: CASSATGGAPTEAFF. The DNA for the CDR3 is TGTGCCAGCAGCGCCACAGGGGGCGCCCCCACTGAAGCTTTCTTT.